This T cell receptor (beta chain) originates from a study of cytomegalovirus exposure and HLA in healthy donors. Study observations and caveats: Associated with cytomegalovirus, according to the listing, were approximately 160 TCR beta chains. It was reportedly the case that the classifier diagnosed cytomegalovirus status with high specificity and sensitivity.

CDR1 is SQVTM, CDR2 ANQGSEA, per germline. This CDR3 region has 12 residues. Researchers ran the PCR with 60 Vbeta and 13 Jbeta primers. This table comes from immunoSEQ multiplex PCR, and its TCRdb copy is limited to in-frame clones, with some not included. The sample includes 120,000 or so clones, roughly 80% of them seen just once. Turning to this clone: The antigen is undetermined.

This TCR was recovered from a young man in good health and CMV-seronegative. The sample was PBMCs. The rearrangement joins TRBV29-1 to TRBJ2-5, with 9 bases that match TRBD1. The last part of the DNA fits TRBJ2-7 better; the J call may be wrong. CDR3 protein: CSVRQGVYEQYF. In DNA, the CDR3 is TGCAGCGTCCGACAGGGGGTCTACGAGCAGTACTTC.